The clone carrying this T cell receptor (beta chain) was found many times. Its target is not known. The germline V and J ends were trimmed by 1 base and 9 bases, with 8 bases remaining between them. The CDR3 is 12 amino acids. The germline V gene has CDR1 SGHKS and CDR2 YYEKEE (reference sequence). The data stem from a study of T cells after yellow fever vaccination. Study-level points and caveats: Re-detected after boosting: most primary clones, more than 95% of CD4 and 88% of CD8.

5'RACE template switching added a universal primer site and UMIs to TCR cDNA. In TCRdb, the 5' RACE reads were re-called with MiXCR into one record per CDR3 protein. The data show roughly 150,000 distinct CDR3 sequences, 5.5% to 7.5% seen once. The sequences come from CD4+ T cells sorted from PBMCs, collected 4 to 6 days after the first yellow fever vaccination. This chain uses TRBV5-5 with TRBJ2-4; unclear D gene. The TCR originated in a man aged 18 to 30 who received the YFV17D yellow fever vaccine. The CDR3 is CASSLYGIIQYF. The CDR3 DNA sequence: TGTGCCAGCAGCTTGTATGGGATCATTCAGTACTTC.